Listed below are T cell receptor beta chains from one sample, sequenced in a study of regulatory T cells in long-lasting Graves disease. TCRdb reprocessed the multiplex PCR reads via MiXCR and lists one record per CDR3 protein. Of 650,000 to 850,000 distinct CDR3 sequences listed, approximately 31% are singletons. Sequenced here: peripheral blood mononuclear cells (PBMCs), sampled when the disease was refractory, from a patient treated with antithyroid drugs. These receptor sequences come from a female donor with Graves disease. Each CDR3 is given with its conserved first and last residue. Fields, in order: clone size, V gene, J gene, D gene, CDR3 DNA, CDR3 protein. D genes are given only for firm matches. The size field is filled for only some rows; it gives once, few, many or a size class.

>many|TRBV6-5|TRBJ2-7|TRBD2
TGTGCCAGCAGTTACTCGACTAGCGGGAGGTCATACGAGCAGTACTTC
CASSYSTSGRSYEQYF
>-|TRBV7-3|TRBJ2-3|-
TGTGCCAGCAGCTGGGTCGGGGGATTTAGCACAGATACGCAGTATTTT
CASSWVGGFSTDTQYF
>-|TRBV5-1|TRBJ1-2|TRBD1
TGCGCCAGCAGCTGGGACAGGGACTCTGGCTACACCTTC
CASSWDRDSGYTF
>-|TRBV6-1|TRBJ1-5|TRBD1
TGTGCCAGCAGTGACCGGGACAGGGGGGTAGGGGCCCAGCATTTT
CASSDRDRGVGAQHF
>many|TRBV2|TRBJ2-5|-
TGTGCCAGCAGTGAAGAGGCCACCCTCGCGGAAGAGACCCAGTACTTC
CASSEEATLAEETQYF
>few|TRBV3-1|TRBJ1-1|TRBD1
TGTGCCAGCAGCCAAGATCATCAGGGGGTGAACACTGAAGCTTTCTTT
CASSQDHQGVNTEAFF
>many|TRBV2|TRBJ1-1|-
TGTGCCAGCAGTATTGGACCGGTGGGATACACTGAAGCTTTCTTT
CASSIGPVGYTEAFF
>few|TRBV9|TRBJ2-2|-
TGTGCCAGCAGCCCGGCAGGGTTTTCCGGGGAGCTGTTTTTT
CASSPAGFSGELFF
>few|TRBV10-3|TRBJ2-5|TRBD2
TGTGCCATCCGCGGACTAGCGGGGGAGACCCAGTACTTC
CAIRGLAGETQYF
>many|TRBV15|TRBJ1-5|-
TGTGCCACCAGCAGAGAAGACTATCAAGCCCAGCATTTT
CATSREDYQAQHF
>few|TRBV5-1|TRBJ2-4|TRBD2
TGCGCCAGCAGCTTGACCGGACTAGCGGGACCTCTAGCCAAAAACATTCAGTACTTC
CASSLTGLAGPLAKNIQYF
>-|TRBV12-3/TRBV12-4|TRBJ1-1|-
TGTGCCAGCAGCCGGGGGATAGGGATGAACACTGAAGCTTTCTTT
CASSRGIGMNTEAFF
>-|TRBV19|TRBJ2-7|-
TGTGCCAGTAGTATATATCAGAGCTACGAGCAGTACTTC
CASSIYQSYEQYF
>many|TRBV27|TRBJ1-1|-
TGTGCCAGCAGTTTATCGAGGGCGGGGGGCCGAAACACTGAAGCTTTCTTT
CASSLSRAGGRNTEAFF
>few|TRBV9|TRBJ2-2|-
TGTGCCAGCAGCCGGGACGGGGGGCCCGGGGAGCTGTTTTTT
CASSRDGGPGELFF
>few|TRBV9|TRBJ1-2|TRBD1
TGTGCCAGCAGCGTAGGAGGGGGCCGCTATGGCTACACCTTC
CASSVGGGRYGYTF
>once|TRBV6-2/TRBV6-3|TRBJ1-5|-
TGTGCCAGCGATGGACGGCGGAATCAGCCCCAGCATTTT
CASDGRRNQPQHF
>-|TRBV29-1|TRBJ2-1|TRBD2
TGCAGCGTTAAAGCGGGAGGGCTCCTTGAGCAGTTCTTC
CSVKAGGLLEQFF
>-|TRBV10-2|TRBJ1-1|TRBD1
TGCGCCAGCAGTCGGGGACAGCTGGTGAACACTGAAGCTTTCTTT
CASSRGQLVNTEAFF
>few|TRBV6-1|TRBJ1-1|-
TGTGCCAGCAGCCTCAAGGCAGGATACCTCACTGAAGCTTTCTTT
CASSLKAGYLTEAFF
>few|TRBV7-3|TRBJ1-1|-
TGTGCCAGCAGCTTAACGGCAGGCCCCTACACTGAAGCTTTCTTT
CASSLTAGPYTEAFF
>few|TRBV5-1|TRBJ1-1|-
TGCGCCAGCAGCTTGGACAGGGCTTTCACTGAAGCTTTCTTT
CASSLDRAFTEAFF
>-|TRBV20-1|TRBJ2-5|-
TGCAGTGCTAGACCGGGACAACTCCAAGAGGCCCAGTACTTC
CSARPGQLQEAQYF
>many|TRBV12-3/TRBV12-4|TRBJ1-2|TRBD1
TGTGCCAGCAGCACCAAAGGGACAGGGCATGGCTACACCTTC
CASSTKGTGHGYTF
>few|TRBV7-2|TRBJ1-5|-
TGTGCCAGCAGCTTACGTTCCTTGTACAATCAGCCCCAGCATTTT
CASSLRSLYNQPQHF
>-|TRBV5-5|TRBJ1-1|TRBD1
TGTGCCAGCAGCACCCGACAGGGCCAGCGGGTGAACACTGAAGCTTTCTTT
CASSTRQGQRVNTEAFF
>few|TRBV5-1|TRBJ1-6|-
TGCGCCAGCAGCTTGGCTGAGGTGGTTCGGAATAATTCACCCCTCCACTTT
CASSLAEVVRNNSPLHF
>-|TRBV7-9|TRBJ1-6|-
TGTGCCAGCTCCGAGACAGGCTATAATTCACCCCTCCACTTT
CASSETGYNSPLHF
>few|TRBV3-1|TRBJ1-2|-
TGTGCCAGCAGCCAGGATACGCAGACGAACTATGGCTACACCTTC
CASSQDTQTNYGYTF
>-|TRBV20-1|TRBJ1-5|TRBD1
TGCAGTGCTAGAGATCGGGGACAGGGGCGTCATCAGCCCCAGCATTTT
CSARDRGQGRHQPQHF
>few|TRBV6-2/TRBV6-3|TRBJ1-2|TRBD1
TGTGCCAGCATTCCCGGGACAGGGGAGGGCTACACCTTC
CASIPGTGEGYTF
>-|TRBV28|TRBJ1-5|-
TGTGCCGGCAGTTTAGTACGAAGGGGACCGCGCAATCAGCCCCAGCATTTT
CAGSLVRRGPRNQPQHF
>-|TRBV20-1|TRBJ1-1|-
TGCAGTGCTAGAACCCCACCTGAAGCTTTCTTT
CSARTPPEAFF
>-|TRBV30|TRBJ2-6|-
TGTGCCTGGAGCCAGGGGAGCTCTGGGGCCAACGTCCTGACTTTC
CAWSQGSSGANVLTF
>-|TRBV28|TRBJ1-4|-
TGTGCCAGCAGTTTATTAAGGGGCCGAGAAAAACTGTTTTTT
CASSLLRGREKLFF
>-|TRBV7-9|TRBJ2-2|-
TGTGCCAGCAGCAGTGATACCGGCCACCGGCGATTGGTATCCGGGGAGCTGTTTTTT
CASSSDTGHRRLVSGELFF